Presented here are 2 T cell receptor beta chains from one specimen sequenced in a study of control samples from healthy donors and cancer patients. Here immunoSEQ multiplex PCR was the method, and the copy in TCRdb shows in-frame clones only, minus some. The top ten hold around 2% of the sample, which has about 120,000 clones, roughly 90% seen once. The sequenced sample was blood. These receptors all stem from a man younger than 35 in good health.

The rearrangement joins TRBV6-5 to TRBJ2-3; no clear D gene. Germline values: CDR1 MNHEY, CDR2 SVGAGI. The CDR3 runs to 13 residues. V lost 10 bases and J 6 bases, leaving 17 bases between the germline ends. The CDR3 nucleotides read TGTGCCACGAATGTAAGGTTTTCGGATACGCAGTATTTT. It codes for CATNVRFSDTQYF.

The chain combines TRBV6-5 with TRBJ2-1, with D perhaps given as TRBD1 or TRBD2 (5 bases each). Germline CDR1 and CDR2: MNHEY and SVGAGI. The CDR3 runs to 13 residues. V was shortened by 10 bases and J by 6 bases, with 16 bases between the two germline ends. CDR3 DNA: TGTGCCACTAATCCGGGGCCCAGCAATGAGCAGTTCTTC. It specifies CATNPGPSNEQFF.